What follows are 19 T cell receptor beta chains derived from one specimen sequenced in a study of cytomegalovirus exposure and HLA in healthy donors. The PCR contained 60 Vbeta and 13 Jbeta primers. Profiled with immunoSEQ multiplex PCR; TCRdb holds only in-frame clones, not every one. The sample table includes 40,000 to 50,000 clones. Sequenced sample: PBMCs. Receptors originate from a woman in her thirties or forties in good health and CMV-seronegative.

The chain combines TRBV5-4 with TRBJ2-5; 8 nucleotides agree with TRBD2. Germline assignment: CDR1 SGHNT and CDR2 YYREEE (reference sequence). This CDR3 has 15 residues. After removal of 6 bases from V and 4 bases from J, the junction contained 11 bases not matched to a gene. CDR3 bases: TGTGCCAGCACCACAAGAAGTGCGGGAGGAGAGACCCAGTACTTC. This gives the protein CASTTRSAGGETQYF. The full variable domain, its missing parts supplied by reference TRBV5-4 and TRBJ2-5, is ETGVTQSPTHLIKTRGQQVTLRCSSQSGHNTVSWYQQALGQGPQFIFQYYREEENGRGNFPPRFSGLQFPNYSSELNVNALELDDSALYLCASTTRSAGGETQYFGPGTRLLVL.

The genes are TRBV19 and TRBJ1-2, with 9 bases identical to TRBD1. V lost 7 bases and J lost 4; bases outside the gene matches: 7. This CDR3 has 14 amino acids. CDR1 LNHDA and CDR2 SQIVND come from the germline V gene (reference sequence). The CDR3, as DNA: TGTGCCAGTAACCCACAGGGGGCAGGCTATGGCTACACCTTC. Protein sequence: CASNPQGAGYGYTF.

J is TRBJ2-1 and V is TRBV9; TRBD2 matches at 14 bases. V trimming: 0 bases; J trimming: 8 bases; junction bases outside the gene matches: 4. This CDR3 contains 16 residues. Per germline, CDR1 SGDLS and CDR2 YYNGEE. CDR3 protein: CASSVVGLAGVDEQFF. The CDR3 DNA is TGTGCCAGCAGCGTAGTGGGACTAGCGGGAGTCGATGAGCAGTTCTTC.

The chain uses TRBV7-6 and TRBJ1-1; TRBD1 agrees at 8 bases. The CDR3 has 17 residues. Unmatched junction bases numbered 12, after V lost 4 bases and J lost 2 bases. From germline, CDR1 is SGHVS and CDR2 FNYEAQ. The CDR3 loop reads CASSSSRTGYLNTEAFF. CDR3 nucleotides: TGTGCCAGCAGCTCTTCTAGGACAGGGTATCTCAACACTGAAGCTTTCTTT.

V is TRBV28 and J is TRBJ2-5; the D gene is possibly TRBD2 (5 bases). This CDR3 comprises 14 residues. CDR1 is MDHEN and CDR2 is SYDVKM in the germline V gene. The V gene lost 8 bases and the J gene lost 9 bases, with 22 bases spanning the gap. Written as DNA, the CDR3 is TGTGCCAGCCGAAGAGGGCCGAGCATACCTTCCCAGTACTTC. It encodes CASRRGPSIPSQYF.

This chain joins TRBV2 and TRBJ2-2; D remains ambiguous. The CDR3 has 15 amino acids. V gave up 3 bases and J gave up 1 base, with 9 bases separating them. In germline, CDR1 is SNHLY, CDR2 FYNNEI. This CDR3 reads CASSESSWNTGELFF. Written as DNA, the CDR3 is TGTGCCAGCAGTGAGAGTAGCTGGAACACCGGGGAGCTGTTTTTT. Drawing the rest from reference TRBV2 and TRBJ2-2, the complete variable domain is EPEVTQTPSHQVTQMGQEVILRCVPISNHLYFYWYRQILGQKVEFLVSFYNNEISEKSEIFDDQFSVERPDGSNFTLKIRSTKLEDSAMYFCASSESSWNTGELFFGEGSRLTVL.

V usage is TRBV6-5 and J usage is TRBJ1-2, with 12 bases lining up with TRBD1. V shed 5 bases and J 4 bases; nucleotides not matched to a gene: 5. Germline CDR1 MNHEY, CDR2 SVGAGI. The CDR3 is 15 residues long. CDR3 sequence: CASSRGTGGFYGYTF. CDR3 DNA: TGTGCCAGCAGTCGGGGGACAGGGGGCTTCTATGGCTACACCTTC.

The CDR3 spells CASSLWKGAVAEKLFF. CDR3 DNA: TGTGCCAGCAGTTTATGGAAGGGGGCCGTGGCTGAAAAACTGTTTTTT. The genes are TRBV28 and TRBJ1-4, with 7 bases lining up with TRBD1. Trimming at V came to 0 bases and at J to 7 bases, leaving 8 bases not matched to a gene. CDR1 is MDHEN, CDR2 SYDVKM, per germline. CDR3 length: 16 residues.

The rearrangement links TRBV30 to TRBJ1-1, with D perhaps matching TRBD1 (6 bases). Germline V gene sequence: CDR1 GTSNPN, CDR2 SVGIG (reference sequence). V was cut by 2 bases and J by 3 bases, with 7 bases left in between. The length of the CDR3 is 12 residues. CDR3 residues: CAWSTGYTEAFF. The DNA of the CDR3 is TGTGCCTGGAGTACAGGGTACACTGAAGCTTTCTTT. The variable domain in full, with the rest retrieved from reference TRBV30 and TRBJ1-1, is SQTIHQWPATLVQPVGSPLSLECTVEGTSNPNLYWYRQAAGRGLQLLFYSVGIGQISSEVPQNLSASRPQDRQFILSSKKLLLSDSGFYLCAWSTGYTEAFFGQGTRLTVV.

This chain links TRBV9 with TRBJ2-1; TRBD2 might be the D (6 bases). The germline CDR1 and CDR2 sequences are SGDLS and YYNGEE. The CDR3 extends over 15 amino acids. Trimming stripped 0 bases from V and 2 bases from J, with 9 bases between. CDR3 DNA: TGTGCCAGCAGCGTAGGGACTATAACCTACAATGAGCAGTTCTTC. It encodes CASSVGTITYNEQFF.

The chain employs TRBV7-2 and TRBJ2-7, with unresolved D. The CDR3 loop spans 13 amino acids. The germline V and J ends were trimmed by 5 bases and 6 bases, with 14 bases remaining between them. Germline V gives CDR1 SGHTA, CDR2 FQGNSA. Here the CDR3 reads CASSTRWASEQYF. The CDR3 DNA is TGTGCCAGCAGCACCCGTTGGGCCTCCGAGCAGTACTTC.

The V gene is TRBV5-1, the J gene TRBJ2-1; 16 positions agree with TRBD2. The CDR3 length is 16 residues. In germline, CDR1 is SGHRS, CDR2 YFSETQ. V lost 4 bases and J lost 5; bases outside the gene matches: 3. The CDR3 DNA reads TGCGCCAGCAGCGGGACTAGCGGGAGGGCCAACAATGAGCAGTTCTTC. Encoded protein: CASSGTSGRANNEQFF.

The rearrangement joins TRBV28 to TRBJ1-5; 9 bases agree with TRBD1. Trimming cost V 7 bases and J 7 bases; bases outside gene matches: 11. This CDR3 has 15 residues. Per germline, CDR1 MDHEN and CDR2 SYDVKM. In nucleotides, the CDR3 is TGTGCCAGCACCACTCCCGGACAGGGGTTCCAGCCCCAGCATTTT. It codes for CASTTPGQGFQPQHF.

J is TRBJ2-7 and V is TRBV11-2; D might be TRBD2 (6 bases). CDR3 length equals 15 residues. In germline, CDR1 is SGHAT, CDR2 FQNNGV. The ends were cut back, 1 base at V and 0 bases at J, with 10 bases in the middle. The CDR3 bases are TGTGCCAGCAGCTTAGTTTCCGGGAGCTCCTACGAGCAGTACTTC. It specifies CASSLVSGSSYEQYF.

As concerns this clone: The sample holds other DNA sequences that translate to the same CDR3. The chain has TRBV4-2 and TRBJ1-1; D gene ambiguous. The CDR3 sequence is 12 residues long. The V end was cut by 6 bases, the J end by 1 base, with 6 bases between. Germline V CDR1 and CDR2: LGHNA, YNFKEQ. The CDR3, as DNA: TGTGCCAGCAGACACAGGAACACTGAAGCTTTCTTT. It encodes CASRHRNTEAFF.

V gene TRBV6-6 combines with J gene TRBJ2-7; D is perhaps TRBD2 (5 bases). Trimming shortened V by 4 bases and J by 1 base, and 11 bases separated the two germline ends. The CDR3 loop spans 14 amino acids. Germline V CDR1 and CDR2: MNHNY, SVGAGI (reference sequence). CDR3 bases: TGTGCCAGCAGTTCCAAGACGGGATCCTACGAGCAGTACTTC. Its protein product is CASSSKTGSYEQYF.

V and J are TRBV28 and TRBJ2-6, with TRBD1 matching over 9 bases. V lost 4 bases, J lost 2 bases, and 6 bases stayed unmatched. The germline V gene encodes CDR1 MDHEN and CDR2 SYDVKM. The CDR3 contains 17 residues. The CDR3 here is CASSSWDRETGANVLTF. The DNA for the CDR3 is TGTGCCAGCAGTTCTTGGGACAGGGAGACTGGGGCCAACGTCCTGACTTTC.

A remark on this clone: One end of the junction fails to match germline, which may point to a read error. V and J are TRBV14 and TRBJ2-6; 7 nucleotides agree with TRBD2. The V gene's germline CDR1 is SGHDN and CDR2 FVKESK. There are 13 residues in the CDR3. CDR3 DNA sequence: TGTGCCAGCAGATCAAGCGGGGTCAACGTCCTGACTTTC. Its translation is CASRSSGVNVLTF.

J is TRBJ2-2 and V is TRBV7-2; a weak D match, TRBD2 (6 bases). The CDR3 totals 16 residues. Trimming shortened V by 5 bases and J by 2 bases, and 15 bases separated the two germline ends. Germline CDR1 and CDR2: SGHTA and FQGNSA. The CDR3 nucleotides read TGTGCCAGCAGCCGCGGGGTAGCCTTTAACACCGGGGAGCTGTTTTTT. It yields the protein CASSRGVAFNTGELFF.